The 30 T cell receptor beta chains below all came from one sample that was sequenced in a study of a mutant IDH1 vaccine in newly diagnosed glioma. Some clones are missing from TCRdb's copy, which holds only in-frame ones; the method was immunoSEQ multiplex PCR. The table shows roughly 39,000 clones, with approximately 78% occurring only once. These TCRs are of unknown antigen specificity. Time point of the sample: week 5, during vaccination. The investigators gave 300 ug of mutant IDH1 20-mer peptide in each vaccine dose, together with topical imiquimod. The specimen comprised PBMCs, sampled from a glioma patient whose treatment included an IDH1 peptide vaccine. Source of these receptors: a man aged 35 to 55 with glioma.

The CDR3 loop reads CASSVGISNQPQHF. The CDR3 DNA reads as TGCGCCAGCAGCGTTGGGATTAGCAATCAGCCCCAGCATTTT. The chain joins TRBV5-1 to TRBJ1-5, with D unresolved. Trimming cost V 4 bases and J 0 bases, with 8 bases left between them. In germline, CDR1 is SGHRS, CDR2 YFSETQ. The CDR3 has 14 residues.

The chain links TRBV15 to TRBJ1-6, with D unresolved. The V and J ends lost 1 base and 7 bases respectively, with 5 bases between them. The CDR3 runs to 13 residues. Per germline, CDR1 LNHNV and CDR2 YYDKDF (reference sequence). The CDR3: CATSRATNSPLHF. CDR3 nucleotide sequence: TGTGCCACCAGCAGAGCCACAAATTCACCCCTCCACTTT.

Only one count was recorded for this clone. The CDR3 here is CASIRDRGNSPLHF. The CDR3 region has the DNA TGTGCCAGCATCCGGGACAGGGGAAATTCACCCCTCCACTTT. The rearrangement uses TRBV6-1 and TRBJ1-6; 10 positions agree with TRBD1. The germline V gene has CDR1 MNHNS and CDR2 SASEGT. The CDR3 contains 14 residues. V lost 7 bases, J lost 7 bases, and 4 bases stayed unmatched.

The CDR3 spells CAWSRDLVQETQYF. As DNA, the CDR3 is TGTGCCTGGAGTCGGGACTTGGTACAAGAGACCCAGTACTTC. The V gene is TRBV30, the J gene TRBJ2-5, with D possibly being TRBD2 (6 bases). The CDR3 extends over 14 amino acids. Germline V gives CDR1 GTSNPN, CDR2 SVGIG (reference sequence). Trimming pared 2 bases from V and 2 bases from J, leaving 12 bases between.

This chain links TRBV18 with TRBJ2-7; D not certain. Germline CDR1 KGHSH, CDR2 LQKENI. V dropped 4 bases and J dropped 2 bases, with 9 bases sitting between them. The CDR3 is made up of 13 amino acids. This CDR3 reads CASSLGFAYEQYF. In DNA, the CDR3 is TGTGCCAGCTCACTGGGATTCGCCTACGAGCAGTACTTC.

The chain joins TRBV29-1 to TRBJ2-3; TRBD2 might be the D (6 bases). The V end lost 7 bases, the J end lost 2 bases, and 10 bases lay between the germline ends. In germline, CDR1 is SQVTM, CDR2 ANQGSEA. This CDR3 comprises 12 residues. The CDR3 DNA follows: TGCAGCGCGGGCGGGAACACAGATACGCAGTATTTT. Translating gives CSAGGNTDTQYF.

The chain carries TRBV2 and TRBJ2-5, with D unresolved. The V and J ends lost 1 base and 5 bases respectively, with 11 bases between them. CDR3 size: 14 residues. Looked up from germline, CDR1 is SNHLY and CDR2 is FYNNEI. The chain's CDR3 is CASSEGSTRETQYF. In DNA form, the CDR3 reads TGTGCCAGCAGTGAAGGTTCTACTCGGGAGACCCAGTACTTC.

V usage is TRBV4-2 and J usage is TRBJ1-3, with 9 bases matching TRBD1. Germline CDR1 LGHNA, CDR2 YNFKEQ. This CDR3 contains 21 residues. Trimming removed 4 bases from V and 0 bases from J; junction bases left unmatched: 19. The CDR3 loop is CASSPIQPGQGRLNSGNTIYF. CDR3 DNA: TGTGCCAGCAGCCCAATTCAACCGGGACAGGGTCGTTTAAACTCTGGAAACACCATATATTTT.

The V gene is TRBV27, the J gene TRBJ1-5; D perhaps matches TRBD1 (5 bases). V was pared by 6 bases and J by 0 bases, with 15 bases between. This CDR3 has 16 residues. Germline CDR1 MNHEY, CDR2 SMNVEV (reference sequence). Here the CDR3 reads CASRKGLFNSNQPQHF. The DNA for the CDR3 is TGTGCCAGCAGAAAGGGACTTTTTAATAGCAATCAGCCCCAGCATTTT.

The rearrangement links TRBV6-6 to TRBJ1-6; the match to TRBD1 covers 9 bases. This CDR3 spans 12 amino acids. J lost 8 bases, V lost 8 bases, and 1 base had no gene match. CDR1 is MNHNY and CDR2 is SVGAGI in the germline V gene (reference sequence). The CDR3: CASRTGDSPLHF. CDR3 nucleotides: TGTGCCAGCCGGACAGGGGATTCACCCCTCCACTTT.

V usage is TRBV5-1 and J usage is TRBJ2-5, with 13 nucleotides matching TRBD2. CDR3 size: 15 residues. With 5 bases clipped from V and 1 base from J, the junction kept 2 bases outside the gene matches. Germline CDR1 and CDR2: SGHRS and YFSETQ. CDR3 sequence (DNA): TGCGCCAGCAGGACTAGCGGGGGGCCCCAAGAGACCCAGTACTTC. The encoded protein is CASRTSGGPQETQYF.

The J gene is TRBJ2-7, the V gene TRBV6-1; D not resolved. Per germline, CDR1 MNHNS and CDR2 SASEGT. CDR3 length: 10 amino acids. CDR3: CATGWYEQYF. For the CDR3, the DNA is TGTGCGACCGGGTGGTACGAGCAGTACTTC.

V usage is TRBV29-1 and J usage is TRBJ2-2, with 9 positions matching TRBD1. V lost 6 bases, J lost 4 bases, and 9 bases stayed unmatched. CDR1 is SQVTM and CDR2 is ANQGSEA in the germline V gene. This CDR3 is built from 15 residues. CDR3 bases: TGCAGCGTGGGGGTGGGACAGGGTTTCACCGGGGAGCTGTTTTTT. It is translated as CSVGVGQGFTGELFF.

V is TRBV6-4 and J is TRBJ1-1, with 10 nucleotides matching TRBD1. The germline CDR1 and CDR2 sequences are MRHNA and SNTAGT. After removal of 0 bases from V and 5 bases from J, the junction contained 0 bases not matched to a gene. The CDR3 loop spans 14 amino acids. The CDR3 is CASSDSDRGTEAFF. The CDR3, as DNA: TGTGCCAGCAGTGACTCGGACAGGGGGACTGAAGCTTTCTTT.

The gene calls are TRBV27 and TRBJ1-6; no firm D call. The germline gives CDR1 MNHEY, CDR2 SMNVEV (reference sequence). V lost 2 bases, J lost 5 bases, and 4 bases lay in between. The CDR3 is 13 amino acids. The DNA of the CDR3 is TGTGCCAGCAGTTTACGACATAATTCACCCCTCCACTTT. Its protein is CASSLRHNSPLHF.

V and J are TRBV11-2 and TRBJ1-1; the D is unclear. The CDR3 runs to 13 residues. V was pared by 2 bases and J by 1 base, with 5 bases between. Germline V gene data show CDR1 as SGHAT and CDR2 as FQNNGV. The CDR3 bases are TGTGCCAGCAGCTTACAGCGGAACACTGAAGCTTTCTTT. Its translation is CASSLQRNTEAFF. Full variable domain (outside the CDR3, taken from reference TRBV11-2 and TRBJ1-1): EAGVAQSPRYKIIEKRQSVAFWCNPISGHATLYWYQQILGQGPKLLIQFQNNGVVDDSQLPKDRFSAERLKGVDSTLKIQPAKLEDSAVYLCASSLQRNTEAFFGQGTRLTVV.

The rearrangement uses TRBV5-4 and TRBJ1-5; no clear D gene. This CDR3 is 12 amino acids long. Germline-derived CDR1 and CDR2 are SGHNT and YYREEE (reference sequence). V dropped 0 bases and J dropped 9 bases, with 7 bases sitting between them. Here the CDR3 reads CASSLGTWPQHF. CDR3 coding DNA: TGTGCCAGCAGCTTGGGGACTTGGCCCCAGCATTTT.

This clone was found a few times. The chain joins TRBV6-1 to TRBJ2-7; D uncertain. Germline CDR1 and CDR2: MNHNS and SASEGT. V was trimmed by 3 bases and J by 0 bases, leaving 9 bases between them. The CDR3 runs 14 residues. CDR3 sequence: CASSERGSSYEQYF. In nucleotides, the CDR3 is TGTGCCAGCAGTGAGAGAGGAAGCTCCTACGAGCAGTACTTC.

V usage is TRBV18 and J usage is TRBJ2-7; the match to TRBD1 covers 8 bases. The junction had 2 bases not matched to a gene; V was cut back by 4 bases and J by 3 bases. The CDR3 sequence is 13 residues long. In germline, CDR1 is KGHSH, CDR2 LQKENI. The DNA for the CDR3 is TGTGCCAGCTCACAACAGGGGGGCTACGAGCAGTACTTC. Encoded protein: CASSQQGGYEQYF.

The chain has TRBV18 and TRBJ2-1; TRBD2 aligns across 7 bases. Germline V gene data show CDR1 as KGHSH and CDR2 as LQKENI. The CDR3 consists of 14 residues. J gave up 9 bases and V 3 bases, and 8 bases lay outside the gene matches. The CDR3, as DNA: TGTGCCAGCTCACCCGGGACTAAGGGCGGTGAGCAGTTCTTC. Protein: CASSPGTKGGEQFF.

Here the CDR3 reads CAWSVTGLAYALNEQFF. The CDR3 DNA is TGTGCCTGGAGTGTTACCGGACTAGCCTATGCCCTAAATGAGCAGTTCTTC. V and J are TRBV30 and TRBJ2-1; 8 bases are a match to TRBD2. Germline CDR1 GTSNPN, CDR2 SVGIG (reference sequence). This CDR3 comprises 17 residues. J gave up 7 bases and V 0 bases, and 14 bases lay outside the gene matches.

V and J are TRBV6-6 and TRBJ1-4, with D possibly being TRBD1 (5 bases). The CDR3 covers 11 residues. Germline V gene sequence: CDR1 MNHNY, CDR2 SVGAGI (reference sequence). V lost 6 bases to trimming and J lost 14 bases, with 13 bases between them. CDR3: CASSGSGTLFF. In DNA form, the CDR3 reads TGTGCCAGCAGCGGGTCGGGGACCCTGTTTTTT.

The chain links TRBV9 to TRBJ2-5; 13 bases align to TRBD2. This CDR3 is 15 amino acids long. With V trimmed by 1 base and J by 4 bases, 1 base remained unmatched. Germline V gives CDR1 SGDLS, CDR2 YYNGEE. CDR3 sequence (DNA): TGTGCCAGCAGCGTAAGACTAGCGGGGGGAGAGACCCAGTACTTC. Translation gives CASSVRLAGGETQYF.

CDR3 loop: CASSSVPENTEAFF. The CDR3 DNA reads as TGCGCCAGCAGCTCAGTCCCGGAGAACACTGAAGCTTTCTTT. The gene calls are TRBV5-1 and TRBJ1-1; D remains ambiguous. The ends were cut back, 3 bases at V and 1 base at J, with 10 bases in the middle. This CDR3 has 14 amino acids. Germline values: CDR1 SGHRS, CDR2 YFSETQ.

The chain recombines TRBV5-1 with TRBJ2-7; D is tentatively TRBD1 or TRBD2 (5 bases each). Germline-derived CDR1 and CDR2 are SGHRS and YFSETQ. The CDR3 consists of 14 residues. V was trimmed by 4 bases and J by 2 bases, leaving 13 bases between them. The CDR3 loop reads CASSIATGPYEQYF. The CDR3 DNA reads TGCGCCAGCAGCATAGCTACGGGGCCCTACGAGCAGTACTTC.

The rearrangement uses TRBV7-9 and TRBJ2-3; 13 bases line up with TRBD2. The length of the CDR3 is 18 residues. Germline CDR1 is SEHNR and CDR2 is FQNEAQ (reference sequence). With 4 bases clipped from V and 2 bases from J, the junction kept 9 bases outside the gene matches. CDR3 sequence: CASSSRGLAGFITDTQYF. The DNA for the CDR3 is TGTGCCAGCAGCTCTAGGGGACTAGCGGGATTTATCACAGATACGCAGTATTTT.

Points on this clone: This same CDR3 is encoded by further DNA sequences in the sample. This sequence joins TRBV27 and TRBJ2-1; the D is unclear. Germline V gene sequence: CDR1 MNHEY, CDR2 SMNVEV (reference sequence). CDR3 length: 12 residues. The V and J ends lost 6 bases and 6 bases respectively, with 9 bases between them. DNA for the CDR3: TGTGCCAGCAGCGGCTCAGGCAATGAGCAGTTCTTC. Its translation: CASSGSGNEQFF.

The genes are TRBV7-8 and TRBJ2-5; 12 bases match TRBD2. This CDR3 has 15 amino acids. Germline assignment: CDR1 SGHVS and CDR2 FQNEAQ. Germline trimming cut 5 bases from V and 9 bases from J; bases unmatched to any gene: 10. As DNA, the CDR3 is TGTGCCAGCAGCCGGAGACTAGCGGGGGCCGGGGCCCAGTACTTC. Residues: CASSRRLAGAGAQYF.

CDR3 in DNA: TGTGCCAGCAGCCGGGAGTATAATTCACCCCTCCACTTT. It codes for CASSREYNSPLHF. This chain joins TRBV5-4 and TRBJ1-6; no firm D call. The germline gives CDR1 SGHNT, CDR2 YYREEE (reference sequence). Trimming cost V 4 bases and J 4 bases, with 6 bases left between them. This CDR3 contains 13 residues.

This chain joins TRBV7-2 and TRBJ2-5; D unclear. Germline V gene lookup returns CDR1 SGHTA and CDR2 FQGNSA. The CDR3 runs to 15 residues. Trimming shortened V by 0 bases and J by 4 bases, and 12 bases separated the two germline ends. The CDR3 spells CASSLASLGAETQYF. In DNA, the CDR3 is TGTGCCAGCAGCTTAGCTAGTCTCGGAGCAGAGACCCAGTACTTC. The whole variable domain, filled in from reference TRBV7-2 and TRBJ2-5, reads GAGVSQSPSNKVTEKGKDVELRCDPISGHTALYWYRQSLGQGLEFLIYFQGNSAPDKSGLPSDRFSAERTGGSVSTLTIQRTQQEDSAVYLCASSLASLGAETQYFGPGTRLLVL.